This TCR beta chain is drawn from a study of blood T cell repertoires in COVID-19. In the study overall: Researchers got acute and convalescent COVID-19 samples from the United States, Italy and Spain. T cells, B-cell-depleted T cells, or PBMCs supplied cDNA or gDNA.

Per germline, CDR1 SQVTM and CDR2 ANQGSEA. The V gene lost 6 bases and the J gene lost 8 bases, with 19 bases spanning the gap. The CDR3 length is 14 residues. Original processing notes: Estimation of nucleated cell counts was performed using reference gene primer amplification. Measured with immunoSEQ multiplex PCR; TCRdb has only the in-frame clones, and not every one. V and J calls plus clone size are reproduced from that table; the DNA served to infer D and trimming. The sample lists about 170,000 clones, just under 95% occurring once. Sequencing was carried out using peripheral blood. This receptor was taken from a woman aged 45-59 years with acute or convalescent COVID-19. The V gene is TRBV29-1, the J gene TRBJ1-4; maybe TRBD1 (6 bases). This CDR3 reads CSVATGRITEKLFF. The CDR3 bases are TGCAGCGTCGCAACAGGGCGGATTACAGAAAAACTGTTTTTT.